The 27 T cell receptor beta chains reported below all come from one sample, sequenced in a study of graft-versus-host responses after intestinal transplantation. Their target antigens are unknown. TCRdb keeps only in-frame clones here, not all; method: immunoSEQ multiplex PCR. This sample has around 100,000 clones, with just under 95% found just once. The sample here was unstimulated CD8+ T cells sorted from spleen or lymph node cells, taken before transplant. Receptor source: a human donor who was the organ donor for an intestinal transplant.

The chain recombines TRBV6-5 with TRBJ1-2; D possibly corresponds to TRBD1 (6 bases). V was cut by 4 bases and J by 5 bases, with 17 bases left in between. The germline V gene has CDR1 MNHEY and CDR2 SVGAGI. This CDR3 spans 15 amino acids. The CDR3 loop reads CASSSYRRDNYGYTF. The DNA for the CDR3 is TGTGCCAGCAGTTCCTACCGCAGGGACAATTATGGCTACACCTTC.

This clone has just one count. Written as DNA, the CDR3 is TGTGCCAGCAGTCCAGACTCAACGGAGACCCAGTACTTC. The encoded protein is CASSPDSTETQYF. The V and J genes are TRBV5-4 and TRBJ2-5; D not certain. Germline CDR1 SGHNT, CDR2 YYREEE (reference sequence). The CDR3 has 13 residues. Trimming removed 5 bases at V and 5 bases at J, with 13 bases between.

Details on this clone: The same CDR3 arises from other DNA sequences in this sample as well. The gene calls are TRBV28 and TRBJ2-7; D might be TRBD2 (6 bases). The CDR3 runs 15 residues. With 1 base removed from V and 5 bases from J, the gap between germline ends came to 15 bases. CDR1 is MDHEN and CDR2 is SYDVKM in the germline V gene. This CDR3 reads CASSLLGGAPHEQYF. As DNA, the CDR3 is TGTGCCAGCAGTTTATTAGGCGGGGCCCCTCACGAGCAGTACTTC.

This clone was recorded once. This chain joins TRBV2 and TRBJ2-1, with TRBD2 matching over 13 bases. The germline gives CDR1 SNHLY, CDR2 FYNNEI. The CDR3 has 18 residues. V was clipped by 0 bases and J by 4 bases; unmatched bases: 6. Here the CDR3 DNA reads TGTGCCAGCAGTGAAGCTCGAGGACTAGCGGGAGCTTACAATGAGCAGTTCTTC. It translates to CASSEARGLAGAYNEQFF. The full variable domain, its missing parts supplied by reference TRBV2 and TRBJ2-1, is EPEVTQTPSHQVTQMGQEVILRCVPISNHLYFYWYRQILGQKVEFLVSFYNNEISEKSEIFDDQFSVERPDGSNFTLKIRSTKLEDSAMYFCASSEARGLAGAYNEQFFGPGTRLTVL.

This CDR3 reads CSVYWSYEQYF. DNA of the CDR3: TGCAGCGTTTACTGGTCCTACGAGCAGTACTTC. This chain connects TRBV29-1 to TRBJ2-7, with unresolved D. Germline V gives CDR1 SQVTM, CDR2 ANQGSEA. The CDR3 has 11 amino acids. With 5 bases removed from V and 1 base from J, the gap between germline ends came to 6 bases.

This clone was picked up one time. The chain employs TRBV6-6 and TRBJ1-2, with unresolved D. The CDR3 is 15 amino acids. CDR1 and CDR2 from the germline V gene are MNHNY and SVGAGI (reference sequence). Between the trimmed V and J ends, which lost 6 bases and 0 bases, there was a span of 14 bases. The chain's CDR3 is CASRLRWGANYGYTF. DNA for the CDR3: TGTGCCAGCAGGCTTAGGTGGGGAGCTAACTATGGCTACACCTTC.

The chain recombines TRBV30 with TRBJ1-1; D is uncertain. The length of the CDR3 is 14 residues. Germline CDR1 reads GTSNPN; CDR2 reads SVGIG (reference sequence). The V end was cut by 4 bases, the J end by 1 base, with 13 bases between. CDR3 DNA sequence: TGTGCCTGGAACCACCTTCAGGAGAACACTGAAGCTTTCTTT. Its translation is CAWNHLQENTEAFF. The variable domain in full, completed from reference TRBV30 and TRBJ1-1, reads SQTIHQWPATLVQPVGSPLSLECTVEGTSNPNLYWYRQAAGRGLQLLFYSVGIGQISSEVPQNLSASRPQDRQFILSSKKLLLSDSGFYLCAWNHLQENTEAFFGQGTRLTVV.

V usage is TRBV21-1 and J usage is TRBJ2-7; the DNA was not compared with TRBD2, the D call given in the table. TRBV21-1 is reported as a pseudogene. This CDR3 comprises 16 residues. The DNA of the CDR3 is TGTGCCAGCAGCAAAGGGGGAGCGGGAGAAACCTACGAGCAGTACTTC. Its translation is CASSKGGAGETYEQYF.

The chain joins TRBV21-1 to TRBJ2-7; TRBD1 is the table's D call, not checked against the DNA. TRBV21-1 is flagged as a pseudogene. CDR3 length equals 14 residues. The CDR3 loop is CARPQGPDNYEQYF. In nucleotides, the CDR3 is TGTGCCAGACCCCAAGGACCGGACAACTACGAGCAGTACTTC.

V gene TRBV7-9 combines with J gene TRBJ2-2; a weak D match, TRBD2 (11 bases). Trimming left V 6 bases short and J 2 bases short, with 25 bases between. The CDR3 runs 19 residues. Germline V lookup: CDR1 SEHNR, CDR2 FQNEAQ (reference sequence). The CDR3, as DNA: TGTGCCAGCAGTCATAGGACAGGGGGACTAGCGGTTAACACCGGGGAGCTGTTTTTT. It specifies CASSHRTGGLAVNTGELFF.

The chain combines TRBV11-3 with TRBJ1-1; TRBD1 matches 10 bases. Trimming removed 5 bases from V and 8 bases from J; junction bases left unmatched: 5. Germline CDR1 is SGHNT and CDR2 is YENEEA. The CDR3 is made up of 13 amino acids. In nucleotides, the CDR3 is TGTGCCAGCAGCGTGACAGGGGGCCGGGAAGCTTTCTTT. Translation: CASSVTGGREAFF.

The chain carries TRBV2 and TRBJ2-1; TRBD2 might be the D (7 bases). The V gene lost 7 bases and the J gene lost 8 bases, with 15 bases spanning the gap. This CDR3 comprises 13 residues. CDR1 is SNHLY and CDR2 is FYNNEI in the germline V gene. This CDR3 reads CASTPRGGDEQFF. CDR3 nucleotides: TGTGCCAGCACCCCAAGGGGGGGCGATGAGCAGTTCTTC.

The chain couples TRBV19 to TRBJ2-7; tentative D call: TRBD2 (5 bases). CDR1 and CDR2 from the germline V gene are LNHDA and SQIVND (reference sequence). The CDR3 runs to 12 residues. Trimming removed 1 base from V and 6 bases from J, with 7 bases in between. CDR3 DNA: TGTGCCAGTAGTATAGGAGGGCTCGAGCAGTACTTC. Protein sequence: CASSIGGLEQYF.

V gene TRBV5-6 combines with J gene TRBJ2-1; 14 nucleotides line up with TRBD2. Per germline, CDR1 SGHDT and CDR2 YYEEEE. The CDR3 extends over 15 amino acids. V dropped 4 bases and J dropped 8; count of bases not matched to a gene: 5. CDR3 protein: CASSPGLAGVHEQFF. In DNA, the CDR3 is TGTGCCAGCAGCCCGGGACTAGCGGGAGTCCATGAGCAGTTCTTC.

V and J are TRBV19 and TRBJ2-3; 7 nucleotides line up with TRBD2. The CDR3 has 15 residues. The ends lost 10 bases at V and 4 bases at J; junction bases unmatched: 14. In germline, CDR1 is LNHDA, CDR2 SQIVND (reference sequence). The CDR3 coding sequence is TGTGCCACTTCCAATGGCGGGAGATCCCCAGATACGCAGTATTTT. As protein: CATSNGGRSPDTQYF.

The V gene is TRBV28, the J gene TRBJ2-1; the D is unclear. This CDR3 has 15 amino acids. The germline CDR1 and CDR2 sequences are MDHEN and SYDVKM. Trimming pared 4 bases from V and 2 bases from J, leaving 12 bases between. CDR3 DNA: TGTGCCAGCAGTTGCCGAAACCGAACCTACAATGAGCAGTTCTTC. Its protein is CASSCRNRTYNEQFF.

V is TRBV30 and J is TRBJ2-3, with TRBD2 as a possible D gene (5 bases). The CDR3 sequence is 14 residues long. Germline V gene data show CDR1 as GTSNPN and CDR2 as SVGIG (reference sequence). V gave up 0 bases and J gave up 3 bases, with 10 bases separating them. Here the CDR3 reads CAWSVPAATDTQYF. CDR3 bases: TGTGCCTGGAGTGTACCAGCGGCTACAGATACGCAGTATTTT.

The chain is built from TRBV28 and TRBJ1-2; perhaps TRBD1 as D (5 bases). The CDR3 is 16 residues long. Germline lookup yields CDR1 MDHEN and CDR2 SYDVKM. The ends were cut back, 2 bases at V and 2 bases at J, with 15 bases in the middle. CDR3 sequence reads: CASSLGRGDLNYGYTF. The CDR3 DNA sequence: TGTGCCAGCAGTTTAGGGAGAGGGGACCTAAACTATGGCTACACCTTC.

The rearrangement joins TRBV7-2 to TRBJ2-3, with TRBD2 as a possible D gene (6 bases). Germline V gives CDR1 SGHTA, CDR2 FQGNSA. Trimming removed 5 bases from V and 6 bases from J, with 18 bases in between. The CDR3 totals 15 residues. DNA of the CDR3: TGTGCCAGCAGCCTACTAGCCACTCCAAAGGATACGCAGTATTTT. Its translation: CASSLLATPKDTQYF.

The rearrangement joins TRBV19 to TRBJ2-1, with D unclear. CDR3 size: 12 residues. The V end lost 7 bases, the J end lost 3 bases, and 7 bases lay between the germline ends. Germline CDR1 LNHDA, CDR2 SQIVND (reference sequence). This CDR3 is CASTTNYNEQFF. CDR3 DNA sequence: TGTGCCAGTACCACTAACTACAATGAGCAGTTCTTC.

The rearrangement uses TRBV2 and TRBJ2-5; 11 bases agree with TRBD2. The CDR3 runs to 15 residues. Trimming took 1 base from V and 3 from J; bases not matched to a gene: 1. Germline-derived CDR1 and CDR2 are SNHLY and FYNNEI. Here the CDR3 DNA reads TGTGCCAGCAGTGAAGAGACTAGCGGGGAAGAGACCCAGTACTTC. It codes for CASSEETSGEETQYF. Supplemented by reference TRBV2 and TRBJ2-5, the full variable domain reads EPEVTQTPSHQVTQMGQEVILRCVPISNHLYFYWYRQILGQKVEFLVSFYNNEISEKSEIFDDQFSVERPDGSNFTLKIRSTKLEDSAMYFCASSEETSGEETQYFGPGTRLLVL.

In nucleotides, the CDR3 is TGTGCCAGCAGCTTGCCATCAAACTATGGCTACACCTTC. Residues: CASSLPSNYGYTF. The J gene is TRBJ1-2, the V gene TRBV5-6, with unresolved D. V was cut by 1 base and J by 2 bases, with 6 bases left in between. Germline V lookup: CDR1 SGHDT, CDR2 YYEEEE. The CDR3 covers 13 residues.

The chain is built from TRBV19 and TRBJ1-1; 7 bases are shared with TRBD1. This CDR3 has 14 residues. The J segment lost 4 bases and the V segment lost 0 bases, leaving 2 bases of the junction unmatched. Germline CDR1 LNHDA, CDR2 SQIVND (reference sequence). In DNA form, the CDR3 reads TGTGCCAGTAGTATAGACGCAGGGGGCACTGAAGCTTTCTTT. Amino acids: CASSIDAGGTEAFF. Using reference TRBV19 and TRBJ1-1 for the parts outside the CDR3, the full variable domain is DGGITQSPKYLFRKEGQNVTLSCEQNLNHDAMYWYRQDPGQGLRLIYYSQIVNDFQKGDIAEGYSVSREKKESFPLTVTSAQKNPTAFYLCASSIDAGGTEAFFGQGTRLTVV.

This chain links TRBV27 with TRBJ1-2; D is ambiguous. V was trimmed by 2 bases and J by 4 bases, leaving 17 bases between them. CDR3 size: 16 residues. Germline V lookup: CDR1 MNHEY, CDR2 SMNVEV (reference sequence). The CDR3 loop is CASSLTPTGLGYGYTF. CDR3 coding DNA: TGTGCCAGCAGTTTAACCCCTACGGGGTTGGGCTATGGCTACACCTTC.

This chain links TRBV6-5 with TRBJ1-2, with D perhaps matching TRBD1 (6 bases). The CDR3 runs to 15 residues. V lost 2 bases, J lost 7 bases, and 17 bases lay in between. The germline CDR1 and CDR2 sequences are MNHEY and SVGAGI. CDR3 in DNA: TGTGCCAGCAGTTACGGCCCCAGGGGCCAGAGTGGCTACACCTTC. It translates to CASSYGPRGQSGYTF.

The chain has TRBV6-5 and TRBJ2-1, with 7 bases matching TRBD2. CDR1 is MNHEY and CDR2 is SVGAGI in the germline V gene. The ends lost 8 bases at V and 4 bases at J; junction bases unmatched: 11. This CDR3 is built from 15 residues. DNA for the CDR3: TGTGCCAGCCATCAGAGCGGGGAAGCATACAATGAGCAGTTCTTC. Translated, it gives CASHQSGEAYNEQFF.

V gene TRBV9 combines with J gene TRBJ2-1; 9 bases agree with TRBD2. The germline V gene has CDR1 SGDLS and CDR2 YYNGEE. Germline trimming cut 3 bases from V and 6 bases from J; bases unmatched to any gene: 7. The CDR3 covers 15 residues. The CDR3 here is CASSGRTSGSNEQFF. The CDR3 bases are TGTGCCAGCAGCGGAAGAACTAGCGGGTCCAATGAGCAGTTCTTC.